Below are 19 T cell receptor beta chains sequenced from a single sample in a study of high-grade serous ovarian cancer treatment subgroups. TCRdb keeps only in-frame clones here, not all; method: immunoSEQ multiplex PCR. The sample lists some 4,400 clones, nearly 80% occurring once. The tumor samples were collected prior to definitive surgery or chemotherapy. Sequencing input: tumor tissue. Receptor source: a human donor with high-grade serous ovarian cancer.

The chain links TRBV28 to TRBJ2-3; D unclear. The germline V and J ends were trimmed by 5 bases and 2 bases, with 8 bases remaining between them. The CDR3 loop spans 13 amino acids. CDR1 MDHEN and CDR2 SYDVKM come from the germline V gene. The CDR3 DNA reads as TGTGCCAGCAGTCTAGACTCCACAGATACGCAGTATTTT. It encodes CASSLDSTDTQYF.

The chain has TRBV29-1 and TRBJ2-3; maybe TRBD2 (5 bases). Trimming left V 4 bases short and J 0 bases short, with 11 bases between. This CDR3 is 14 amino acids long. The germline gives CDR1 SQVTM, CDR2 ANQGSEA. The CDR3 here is CSVGWEPSTDTQYF. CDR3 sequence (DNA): TGCAGCGTTGGTTGGGAGCCCAGCACAGATACGCAGTATTTT.

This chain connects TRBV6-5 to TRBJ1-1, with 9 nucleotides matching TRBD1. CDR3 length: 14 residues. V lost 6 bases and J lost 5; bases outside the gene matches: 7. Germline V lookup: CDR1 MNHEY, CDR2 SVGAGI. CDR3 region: CASRTQGARTEAFF. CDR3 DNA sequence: TGTGCCAGCAGAACACAGGGGGCCAGGACTGAAGCTTTCTTT.

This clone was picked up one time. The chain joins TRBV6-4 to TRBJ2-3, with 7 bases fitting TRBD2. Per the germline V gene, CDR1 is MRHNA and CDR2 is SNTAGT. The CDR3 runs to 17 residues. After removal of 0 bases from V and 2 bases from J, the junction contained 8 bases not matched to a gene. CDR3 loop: CASSDSPASGFTDTQYF. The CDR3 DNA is TGTGCCAGCAGTGACTCGCCGGCTAGCGGTTTCACAGATACGCAGTATTTT.

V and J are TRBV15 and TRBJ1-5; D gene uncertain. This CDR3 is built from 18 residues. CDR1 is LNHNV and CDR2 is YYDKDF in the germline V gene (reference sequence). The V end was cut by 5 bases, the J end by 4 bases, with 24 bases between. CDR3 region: CATSSPAGARIQNQPQHF. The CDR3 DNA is TGTGCCACCAGCTCCCCCGCGGGCGCGAGGATCCAGAATCAGCCCCAGCATTTT.

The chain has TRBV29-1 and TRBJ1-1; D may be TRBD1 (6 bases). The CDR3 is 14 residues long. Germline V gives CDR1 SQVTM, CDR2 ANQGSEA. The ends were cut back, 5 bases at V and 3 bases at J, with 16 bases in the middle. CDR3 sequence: CSVRRGPEDTEAFF. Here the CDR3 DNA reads TGCAGCGTTAGGCGGGGGCCGGAGGACACTGAAGCTTTCTTT.

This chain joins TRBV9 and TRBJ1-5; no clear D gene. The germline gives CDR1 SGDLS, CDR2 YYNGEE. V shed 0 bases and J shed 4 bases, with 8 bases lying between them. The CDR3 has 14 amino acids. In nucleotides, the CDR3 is TGTGCCAGCAGCGTAGACGGGGAGAATCAGCCCCAGCATTTT. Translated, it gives CASSVDGENQPQHF.

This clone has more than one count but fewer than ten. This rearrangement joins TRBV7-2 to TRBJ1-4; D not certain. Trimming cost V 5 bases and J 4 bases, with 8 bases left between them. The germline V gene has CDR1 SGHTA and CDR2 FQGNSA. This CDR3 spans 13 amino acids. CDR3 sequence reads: CASSEELNEKLFF. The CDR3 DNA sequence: TGTGCCAGCAGCGAGGAGCTTAATGAAAAACTGTTTTTT.

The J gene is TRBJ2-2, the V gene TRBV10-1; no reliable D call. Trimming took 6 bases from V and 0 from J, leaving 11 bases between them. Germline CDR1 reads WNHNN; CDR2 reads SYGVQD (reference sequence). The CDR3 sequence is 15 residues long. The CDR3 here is CASSARHSNTGELFF. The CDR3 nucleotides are TGCGCCAGCAGCGCTAGGCATTCGAACACCGGGGAGCTGTTTTTT.

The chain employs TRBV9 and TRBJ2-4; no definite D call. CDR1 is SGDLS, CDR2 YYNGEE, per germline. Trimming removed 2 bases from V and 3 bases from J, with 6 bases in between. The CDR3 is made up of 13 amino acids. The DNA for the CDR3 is TGTGCCAGCAGCGTGGGTGGCAAAAACATTCAGTACTTC. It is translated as CASSVGGKNIQYF.

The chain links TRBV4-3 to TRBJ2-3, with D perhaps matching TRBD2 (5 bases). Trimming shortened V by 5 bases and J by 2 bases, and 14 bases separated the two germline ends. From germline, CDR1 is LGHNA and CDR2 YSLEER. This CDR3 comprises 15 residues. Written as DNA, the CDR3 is TGCGCCAGCAGCGATCGCGGGTACTCCACAGATACGCAGTATTTT. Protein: CASSDRGYSTDTQYF.

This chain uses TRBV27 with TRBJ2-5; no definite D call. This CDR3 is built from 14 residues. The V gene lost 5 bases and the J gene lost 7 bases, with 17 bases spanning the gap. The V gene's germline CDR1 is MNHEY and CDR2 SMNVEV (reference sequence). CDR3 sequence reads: CASSPGPSDVTQYF. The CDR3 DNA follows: TGTGCCAGCAGTCCAGGACCCAGTGATGTGACCCAGTACTTC.

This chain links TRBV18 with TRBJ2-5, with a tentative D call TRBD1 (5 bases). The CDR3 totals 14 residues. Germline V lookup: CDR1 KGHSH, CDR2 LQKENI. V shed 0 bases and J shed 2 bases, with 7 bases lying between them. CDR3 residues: CASSPPQGQETQYF. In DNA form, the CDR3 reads TGTGCCAGCTCACCACCTCAGGGACAAGAGACCCAGTACTTC.

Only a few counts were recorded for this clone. CDR3: CASSPLGQGQYF. As DNA, the CDR3 is TGTGCCAGCAGCCCCCTGGGACAGGGTCAGTACTTC. This chain connects TRBV7-9 to TRBJ2-7; 9 nucleotides match TRBD1. The CDR3 has 12 residues. From germline, CDR1 is SEHNR and CDR2 FQNEAQ (reference sequence). V shed 5 bases, J shed 10 bases, and the junction held 6 bases outside the gene matches.

CDR3 in amino acids: CASSDGGGWVNQPQHF. In DNA form, the CDR3 reads TGTGCCAGCAGTGATGGTGGAGGGTGGGTGAATCAGCCCCAGCATTTT. The gene calls are TRBV2 and TRBJ1-5; D is unclear. V lost 3 bases, J lost 4 bases, and 16 bases lay in between. The CDR3 is 16 residues long. Germline values: CDR1 SNHLY, CDR2 FYNNEI.

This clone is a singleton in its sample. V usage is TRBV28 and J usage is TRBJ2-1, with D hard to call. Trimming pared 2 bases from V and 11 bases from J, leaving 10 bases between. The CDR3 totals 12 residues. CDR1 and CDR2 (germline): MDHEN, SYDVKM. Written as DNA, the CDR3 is TGTGCCAGCAGTTTAGCAGAGATGAAGCAGTTCTTC. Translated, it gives CASSLAEMKQFF.

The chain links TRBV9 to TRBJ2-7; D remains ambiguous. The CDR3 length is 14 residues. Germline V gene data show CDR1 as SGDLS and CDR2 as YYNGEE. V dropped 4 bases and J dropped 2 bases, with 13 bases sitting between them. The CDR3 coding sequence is TGTGCCAGCAGCTACGAGGTAACCACCTACGAGCAGTACTTC. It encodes CASSYEVTTYEQYF.

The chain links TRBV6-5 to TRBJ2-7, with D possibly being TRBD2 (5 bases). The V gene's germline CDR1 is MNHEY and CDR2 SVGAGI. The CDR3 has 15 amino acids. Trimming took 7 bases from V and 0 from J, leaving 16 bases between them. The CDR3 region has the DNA TGTGCCAGCAATAAAAGAGCGGATAGCTCCTACGAGCAGTACTTC. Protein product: CASNKRADSSYEQYF.

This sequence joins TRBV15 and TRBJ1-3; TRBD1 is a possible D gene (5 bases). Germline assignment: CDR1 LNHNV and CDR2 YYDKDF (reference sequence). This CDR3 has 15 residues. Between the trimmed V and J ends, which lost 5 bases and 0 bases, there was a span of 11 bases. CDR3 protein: CATSPGFSSGNTIYF. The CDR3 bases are TGTGCCACCAGCCCAGGGTTCAGCTCTGGAAACACCATATATTTT.